These T cell receptor beta chains were read from a single sample in a study of T cells of healthy individuals. From the 5' RACE reads, TCRdb called clonotypes with MiXCR, one entry per CDR3 protein. The sample lists some 85,000 distinct CDR3 sequences; 5% were seen once. These TCRs come from a female donor in good health. Each CDR3 is given with its conserved first and last residue. The D gene is left open where the match is weak. Where a row states a size, it is once, few, many or the class of an expanded clone; other rows omit it.

abundance,d_gene,v_gene,j_gene,CDR3aa,CDR3nt
-,TRBD1,TRBV29-1,TRBJ1-2,CSVETGGDYGYTF,TGCAGCGTTGAGACAGGGGGCGACTATGGCTACACCTTC
many,TRBD2,TRBV4-3,TRBJ2-1,CASSQDPSGSPYNEQFF,TGCGCCAGCAGCCAAGATCCCAGCGGGAGTCCGTACAATGAGCAGTTCTTC
many,-,TRBV5-6,TRBJ2-5,CASSFRENQETQYF,TGTGCCAGCAGCTTCCGCGAAAACCAAGAGACCCAGTACTTC
many,TRBD2,TRBV2,TRBJ2-3,CASSVSLAGLTDTQYF,TGTGCCAGCAGTGTGTCACTAGCGGGGTTAACAGATACGCAGTATTTT
many,-,TRBV29-1,TRBJ2-2,CSVGRDTGELFF,TGCAGCGTTGGCAGGGACACCGGGGAGCTGTTTTTT
-,-,TRBV12-3/TRBV12-4,TRBJ1-1,CASSLAGANTEAFF,TGTGCCAGCAGTTTAGCGGGGGCGAACACTGAAGCTTTCTTT
many,-,TRBV20-1,TRBJ1-1,CSARDDWLSAF,TGCAGTGCTAGAGATGATTGGCTGTCGGCGTTT
few,-,TRBV5-4,TRBJ2-7,CASSLHGGKVEQYF,TGTGCCAGCAGTCTTCATGGAGGTAAGGTCGAGCAGTACTTC
many,TRBD1,TRBV20-1,TRBJ2-7,CSARGFRDRAHEQYF,TGCAGTGCTAGAGGTTTCCGGGACAGGGCCCACGAGCAGTACTTC
many,-,TRBV11-2,TRBJ2-7,CASSSGTLSYEQYF,TGTGCCAGCAGCTCGGGGACACTGAGCTACGAGCAGTACTTC
many,TRBD2,TRBV15,TRBJ2-7,CATSRDTSGIKAPEQYF,TGTGCCACCAGCAGAGATACTAGCGGGATTAAGGCCCCCGAGCAGTACTTC
many,TRBD1,TRBV7-2,TRBJ1-6,CASSHQGRGRVGSPLHF,TGTGCCAGCAGCCACCAGGGGAGGGGGCGCGTGGGTTCACCCCTCCACTTT
many,-,TRBV2,TRBJ2-4,CASSEAGGFNIQYF,TGTGCCAGCAGTGAAGCTGGAGGGTTTAACATTCAGTACTTC
few,-,TRBV29-1,TRBJ1-2,CSVPRGGGYGYTF,TGCAGCGTCCCCCGAGGAGGTGGCTATGGCTACACCTTC
-,-,TRBV6-2/TRBV6-3,TRBJ2-1,CASTRGGNEQFF,TGTGCCAGCACCCGAGGAGGGAATGAGCAGTTCTTC
many,-,TRBV6-4,TRBJ2-6,CASSAEGHLSGANVLTF,TGTGCCAGCAGTGCGGAGGGACATCTATCTGGGGCCAACGTCCTGACTTTC
few,-,TRBV25-1,TRBJ2-3,CASSDTPPDTQYF,TGTGCCAGCAGTGATACCCCTCCGGATACGCAGTATTTT
many,TRBD1,TRBV29-1,TRBJ2-7,CSVSGTGRYYEQYF,TGCAGCGTGTCCGGGACAGGGAGGTATTACGAGCAGTACTTC
many,TRBD2,TRBV4-1,TRBJ2-3,CASRFRSGGPDTQYF,TGCGCCAGCCGGTTTAGGAGCGGGGGCCCAGATACGCAGTATTTT
-,-,TRBV7-2,TRBJ1-3,CASSLISNTIYF,TGTGCCAGCAGCTTAATTAGTAACACCATATATTTT
many,-,TRBV15,TRBJ1-6,CATSRGGPAGNSPLHF,TGTGCCACCAGCAGAGGGGGTCCAGCGGGCAATTCACCCCTCCACTTT
many,-,TRBV27,TRBJ2-2,CASSLGDLTGELFF,TGTGCCAGCAGTTTAGGAGACTTAACCGGGGAGCTGTTTTTT
many,-,TRBV7-2,TRBJ2-5,CASSFRRQETQYF,TGTGCCAGCAGCTTCCGGAGACAAGAGACCCAGTACTTC
few,TRBD2,TRBV6-2/TRBV6-3,TRBJ2-3,CASSAARSGRAGSDTQYF,TGTGCCAGCAGTGCCGCCCGTAGCGGGAGGGCCGGGTCAGATACGCAGTATTTT
many,-,TRBV20-1,TRBJ1-5,CSARDKPGRVEPQHF,TGCAGTGCTAGAGATAAGCCCGGCAGGGTAGAGCCCCAGCATTTT
-,-,TRBV12-3/TRBV12-4,TRBJ1-5,CASSFGQAGNQPQHF,TGTGCCAGCAGTTTTGGCCAGGCTGGCAATCAGCCCCAGCATTTT
-,-,TRBV12-3/TRBV12-4,TRBJ1-2,CASSLAGGLIYGYTF,TGTGCCAGCAGTTTAGCAGGGGGACTTATCTATGGCTACACCTTC
-,-,TRBV5-6,TRBJ2-7,CASSLAQGSREQYF,TGTGCCAGCAGCTTGGCGCAGGGGTCTAGGGAGCAGTACTTC
many,-,TRBV29-1,TRBJ1-2,CSVDWVRGGKGYTF,TGCAGCGTTGATTGGGTCAGGGGAGGAAAAGGCTACACCTTC
many,-,TRBV6-5,TRBJ2-1,CASSYSAGGFSYNEQFF,TGTGCCAGCAGTTACTCAGCTGGGGGCTTCTCCTACAATGAGCAGTTCTTC
many,TRBD1,TRBV20-1,TRBJ1-5,CSAALTGSGIQPQHF,TGCAGTGCCGCATTGACAGGGTCGGGTATACAGCCCCAGCATTTT
many,-,TRBV6-5,TRBJ2-1,CASSWLGDRGNEQFF,TGTGCCAGCAGTTGGCTCGGGGATCGGGGCAATGAGCAGTTCTTC
many,TRBD2,TRBV3-1,TRBJ2-3,CASSQTSSTDTQYF,TGTGCCAGCAGCCAGACTAGCAGCACAGATACGCAGTATTTT
many,-,TRBV6-5,TRBJ2-3,CASSYMGGSTDTQYF,TGTGCCAGCAGTTACATGGGCGGCAGCACAGATACGCAGTATTTT
many,TRBD2,TRBV9,TRBJ2-3,CASSVDLAGSTDTQYF,TGTGCCAGCAGCGTAGATCTAGCGGGAAGCACAGATACGCAGTATTTT
-,-,TRBV1,TRBJ2-3,CTGRRPGTDTQYF,TGCACCGGAAGACGTCCTGGCACAGATACGCAGTATTTT
few,-,TRBV7-3,TRBJ2-6,CASSPSTGHSGANVLTF,TGTGCCAGCAGCCCTTCGACAGGACACTCTGGGGCCAACGTCCTGACTTTC
few,TRBD1,TRBV4-3,TRBJ1-6,CASSQALRGLNSPLHF,TGCGCCAGCAGCCAAGCCCTAAGGGGGCTTAATTCACCCCTCCACTTT
few,TRBD2,TRBV7-3,TRBJ2-3,CASSLNSGSRDTQYF,TGTGCCAGCAGCTTAAACAGCGGGAGTAGAGATACGCAGTATTTT
-,TRBD1,TRBV7-9,TRBJ2-2,CASSSLGQGTGELFF,TGTGCCAGCAGCTCACTGGGACAGGGCACCGGGGAGCTGTTTTTT
few,-,TRBV19,TRBJ2-1,CASRPFRDDYNEQFF,TGTGCCAGTAGGCCGTTTCGGGATGACTACAATGAGCAGTTCTTC
-,TRBD1,TRBV4-3,TRBJ2-7,CASSQSGTGQEQYF,TGCGCCAGCAGCCAGTCCGGGACAGGGCAGGAGCAGTACTTC
few,-,TRBV5-1,TRBJ2-2,CASSLTVTGELFF,TGCGCCAGCAGCCTCACAGTCACCGGGGAGCTGTTTTTT